This T cell receptor beta chain appears in the sequencing data of a study of cytomegalovirus exposure and HLA in healthy donors. General study findings and limits: When a later analysis was performed, an Asian-associated ancestry cluster reportedly had fewer N-insertions than the roughly 630-donor mean.

In regard to this clone: Its antigen is currently unknown.

60 Vbeta and 13 Jbeta primers were used in PCR. Clones were sequenced by immunoSEQ multiplex PCR, and TCRdb holds only the in-frame ones, with some missing. This table holds 90,000 to 130,000 clones. V was clipped by 4 bases and J by 7 bases; unmatched bases: 14. CDR1 and CDR2 from the germline V gene are SGHDT and YYEEEE. The CDR3 spans 16 residues. The source is a man aged 25-40 years in good health and CMV-seronegative. The source material was PBMCs. The V and J genes are TRBV5-6 and TRBJ2-5; 9 bases are a match to TRBD1. The CDR3 sequence: CASSREGTGKKGTQYF. The CDR3 coding sequence is TGTGCCAGCAGCCGGGAAGGGACAGGGAAGAAAGGGACCCAGTACTTC.